This paragraph covers one T cell receptor (beta chain) sequence. Its antigen is as yet unknown. PCR primers comprised 60 Vbeta and 13 Jbeta primers. Here immunoSEQ multiplex PCR was the method, and the copy in TCRdb shows in-frame clones only, minus some. This table holds around 100,000 clones. There are 14 residues in the CDR3. CDR1 is SQVTM, CDR2 ANQGSEA, per germline. Trimming took 6 bases from V and 2 from J, leaving 14 bases between them. This record belongs to a study of cytomegalovirus exposure and HLA in healthy donors. Whole-study findings and limits: Per a prior analysis, the majority of TCR beta V segments were productive roughly 87% or roughly 30% of the time. V- and J-gene trimming of TCR beta was linked (in a later analysis) to a missense DCLRE1C variant. A later analysis, which compared TCR beta chains of equal frequency, found the HLA-associated ones more clonally expanded.

This TCR was recovered from a man aged 35 to 55 in good health and CMV-seropositive. V gene TRBV29-1 combines with J gene TRBJ2-1, with a weak D call TRBD2 (5 bases). The specimen sequenced was PBMCs. The CDR3 DNA is TGCAGCGTAGTTAGCGTAATAACCTACAATGAGCAGTTCTTC. Its translation: CSVVSVITYNEQFF.